This TCR beta chain was observed in a study of OX40 agonist ivuxolimab in advanced cancers. Germline V gene data show CDR1 as SGHNT and CDR2 as YYREEE (reference sequence). The V gene lost 0 bases and the J gene lost 3 bases, with 6 bases spanning the gap. The CDR3 runs 14 residues. Assay used: immunoSEQ multiplex PCR; TCRdb lists only in-frame clones, some missing. The table includes about 88,000 clones, roughly 84% detected once. The sequence was collected from an adult with an advanced solid tumor such as melanoma, head and neck, liver or kidney cancer. The chain combines TRBV5-4 with TRBJ2-2; a possible D gene is TRBD1 (6 bases). Sequences were derived from CD4+ or CD8+ T cells sorted from blood, sampled in a trial of the OX40 agonist ivuxolimab. CDR3 residues: CASSLGTDTGELFF. The DNA of the CDR3 is TGTGCCAGCAGCTTGGGGACAGACACCGGGGAGCTGTTTTTT. The whole variable domain, filled in from reference TRBV5-4 and TRBJ2-2, reads ETGVTQSPTHLIKTRGQQVTLRCSSQSGHNTVSWYQQALGQGPQFIFQYYREEENGRGNFPPRFSGLQFPNYSSELNVNALELDDSALYLCASSLGTDTGELFFGEGSRLTVL.